This note documents a single T cell receptor (beta chain) sequence. CDR3 length: 15 residues. Germline V gives CDR1 SGHNT, CDR2 YYREEE (reference sequence). J was trimmed by 6 bases and V by 3 bases; bases with no gene match: 9. The data derive from a study of preoperative IRX-2 immunotherapy in early breast cancer. Treatment: preoperative locoregional IRX-2 cytokine immunotherapy. Patients received preoperative, locoregional IRX-2 cytokine immunotherapy in a phase Ib study. The data were produced by immunoSEQ multiplex PCR, yet TCRdb's version contains in-frame clones alone and is incomplete. The sample holds around 60,000 clones; around 94% are singletons and the top ten take around 1.5%.

The genes are TRBV5-4 and TRBJ1-2; TRBD1 agrees at 9 bases. This clonotype originated in a human donor with breast cancer. This material was obtained from a patient treated with IRX-2 immunotherapy. The CDR3 reads CASSSRTGEGNGYTF. The CDR3 bases are TGTGCCAGCAGCTCCAGGACAGGGGAAGGCAATGGCTACACCTTC. Full variable domain (remainder filled in from reference TRBV5-4 and TRBJ1-2): ETGVTQSPTHLIKTRGQQVTLRCSSQSGHNTVSWYQQALGQGPQFIFQYYREEENGRGNFPPRFSGLQFPNYSSELNVNALELDDSALYLCASSSRTGEGNGYTFGSGTRLTVV.